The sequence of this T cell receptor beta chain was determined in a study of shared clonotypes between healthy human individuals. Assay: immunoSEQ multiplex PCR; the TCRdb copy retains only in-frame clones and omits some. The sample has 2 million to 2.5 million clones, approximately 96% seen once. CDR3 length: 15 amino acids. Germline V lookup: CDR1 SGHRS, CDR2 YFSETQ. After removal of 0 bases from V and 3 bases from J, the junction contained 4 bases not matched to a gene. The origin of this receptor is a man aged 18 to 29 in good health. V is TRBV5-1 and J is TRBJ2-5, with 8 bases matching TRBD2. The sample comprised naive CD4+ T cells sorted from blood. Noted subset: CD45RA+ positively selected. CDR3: CASSLVAGWKETQYF. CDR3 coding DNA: TGCGCCAGCAGCTTGGTAGCGGGGTGGAAAGAGACCCAGTACTTC.